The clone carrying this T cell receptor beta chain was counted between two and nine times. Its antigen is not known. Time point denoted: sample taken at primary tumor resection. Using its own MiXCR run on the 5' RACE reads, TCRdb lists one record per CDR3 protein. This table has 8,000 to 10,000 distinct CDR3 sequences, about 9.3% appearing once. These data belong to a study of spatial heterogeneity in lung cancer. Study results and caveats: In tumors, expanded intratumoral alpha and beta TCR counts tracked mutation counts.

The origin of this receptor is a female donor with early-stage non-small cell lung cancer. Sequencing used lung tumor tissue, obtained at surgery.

CDR3 coding DNA: TGCGCCAGCAGCTTGGGGGCAGGCTATGGCTACACCTTC. This codes for CASSLGAGYGYTF. The V and J genes are TRBV5-1 and TRBJ1-2; D gene unclear. This CDR3 region has 13 residues. Germline lookup yields CDR1 SGHRS and CDR2 YFSETQ. V shed 0 bases and J shed 4 bases, with 7 bases lying between them.